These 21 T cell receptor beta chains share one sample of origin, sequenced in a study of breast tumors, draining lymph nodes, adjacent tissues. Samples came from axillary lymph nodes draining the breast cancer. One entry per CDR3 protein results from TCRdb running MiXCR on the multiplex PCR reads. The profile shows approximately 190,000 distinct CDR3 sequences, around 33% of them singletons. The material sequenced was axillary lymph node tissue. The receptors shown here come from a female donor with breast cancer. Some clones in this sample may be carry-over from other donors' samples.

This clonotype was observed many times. The CDR3 sequence: CSARPGVSYEQYF. CDR3 nucleotide sequence: TGCAGTGCTAGGCCGGGGGTGTCCTACGAGCAGTACTTC. The gene calls are TRBV20-1 and TRBJ2-7; D perhaps matches TRBD2 (6 bases). The CDR3 has 13 amino acids. V was shortened by 3 bases and J by 1 base, with 10 bases between the two germline ends. Germline V gene data show CDR1 as DFQATT and CDR2 as SNEGSKA (reference sequence).

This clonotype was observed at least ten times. The CDR3 coding sequence is TGTGCCAGCAGTCCCCATTCGGATACGCAGTATTTT. This codes for CASSPHSDTQYF. V usage is TRBV12-3 or TRBV12-4 and J usage is TRBJ2-3; D not certain. V lost 5 bases to trimming and J lost 6 bases, with 9 bases between them. CDR3 length: 12 residues.

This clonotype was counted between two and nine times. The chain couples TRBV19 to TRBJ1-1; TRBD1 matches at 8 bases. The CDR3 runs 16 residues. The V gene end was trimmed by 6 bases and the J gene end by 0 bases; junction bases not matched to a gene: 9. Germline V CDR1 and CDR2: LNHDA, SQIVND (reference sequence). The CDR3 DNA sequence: TGTGCCAGTAGCCCAGACAGGGGCCTAATGAACACTGAAGCTTTCTTT. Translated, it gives CASSPDRGLMNTEAFF.

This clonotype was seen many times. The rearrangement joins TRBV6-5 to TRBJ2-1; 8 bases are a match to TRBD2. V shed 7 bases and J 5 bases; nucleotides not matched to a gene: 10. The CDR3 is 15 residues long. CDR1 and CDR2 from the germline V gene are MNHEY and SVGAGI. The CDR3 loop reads CASNMGGRRDNEQFF. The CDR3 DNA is TGTGCCAGCAACATGGGCGGGAGGAGGGACAATGAGCAGTTCTTC.

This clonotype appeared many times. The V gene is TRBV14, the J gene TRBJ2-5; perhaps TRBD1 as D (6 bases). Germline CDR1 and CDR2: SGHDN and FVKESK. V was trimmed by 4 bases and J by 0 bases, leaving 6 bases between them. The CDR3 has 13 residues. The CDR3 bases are TGTGCCAGCAGCCGACAGGACCAAGAGACCCAGTACTTC. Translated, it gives CASSRQDQETQYF.

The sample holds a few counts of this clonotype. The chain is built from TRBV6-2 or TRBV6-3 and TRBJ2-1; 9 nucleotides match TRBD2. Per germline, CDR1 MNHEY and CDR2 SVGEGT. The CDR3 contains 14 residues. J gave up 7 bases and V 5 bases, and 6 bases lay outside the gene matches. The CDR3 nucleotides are TGTGCCAGCAGTGACACTAGCGGGTATAATGAGCAGTTCTTC. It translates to CASSDTSGYNEQFF.

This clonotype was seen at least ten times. CDR3 coding DNA: TGCAGTGCTAGAGGGGACCTAGGGGACTCTGGCTACACCTTC. The encoded protein is CSARGDLGDSGYTF. This chain connects TRBV20-1 to TRBJ1-2, with D possibly TRBD1 on 5 matching bases. V shed 1 base and J shed 7 bases, with 16 bases lying between them. Germline V gene data show CDR1 as DFQATT and CDR2 as SNEGSKA (reference sequence). The CDR3 is 14 residues long.

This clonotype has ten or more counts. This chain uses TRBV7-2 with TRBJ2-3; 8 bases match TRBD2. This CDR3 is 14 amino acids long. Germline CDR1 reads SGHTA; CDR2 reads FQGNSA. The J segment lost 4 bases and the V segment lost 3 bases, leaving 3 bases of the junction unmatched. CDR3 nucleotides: TGTGCCAGCAGCTTGGGGACTAGGGCAGATACGCAGTATTTT. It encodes CASSLGTRADTQYF.

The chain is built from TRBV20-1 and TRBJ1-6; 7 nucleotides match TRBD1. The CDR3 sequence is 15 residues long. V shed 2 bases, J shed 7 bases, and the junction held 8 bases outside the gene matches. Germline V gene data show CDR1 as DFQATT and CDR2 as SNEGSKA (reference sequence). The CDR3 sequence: CSARKTGAGNSPLHF. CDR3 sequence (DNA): TGCAGTGCTAGAAAAACAGGGGCGGGGAATTCACCCCTCCACTTT.

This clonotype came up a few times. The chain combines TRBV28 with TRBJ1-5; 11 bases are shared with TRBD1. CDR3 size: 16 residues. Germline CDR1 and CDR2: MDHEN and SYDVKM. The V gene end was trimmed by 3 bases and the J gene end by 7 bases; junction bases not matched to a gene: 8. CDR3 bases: TGTGCCAGCAGTTTCCCCGGACAGGGGGCGGGACAGCCCCAGCATTTT. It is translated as CASSFPGQGAGQPQHF.

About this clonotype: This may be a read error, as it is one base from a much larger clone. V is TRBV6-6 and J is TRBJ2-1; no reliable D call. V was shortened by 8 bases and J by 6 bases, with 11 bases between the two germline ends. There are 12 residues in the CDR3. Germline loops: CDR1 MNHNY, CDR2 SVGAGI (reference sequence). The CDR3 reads CASAPLGNEQFF. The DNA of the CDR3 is TGTGCCAGCGCCCCGTTGGGCAATGAGCAGTTCTTC.

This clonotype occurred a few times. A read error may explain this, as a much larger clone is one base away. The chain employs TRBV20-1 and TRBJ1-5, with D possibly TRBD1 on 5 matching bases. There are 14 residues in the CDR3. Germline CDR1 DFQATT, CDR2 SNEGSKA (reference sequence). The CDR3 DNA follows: TGCAGTGCCCCCGGGGGGGGTAGCAATCCGCCCCAGCATTTT. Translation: CSAPGGGSNPPQHF.

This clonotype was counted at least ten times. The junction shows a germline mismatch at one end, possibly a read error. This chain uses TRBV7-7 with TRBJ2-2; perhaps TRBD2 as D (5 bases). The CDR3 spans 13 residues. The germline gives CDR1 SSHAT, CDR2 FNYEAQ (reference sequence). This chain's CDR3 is CASSLARSGELFF. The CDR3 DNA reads TGTGCTAGCAGCTTAGCGCGTTCCGGGGAGCTGTTTTTT.

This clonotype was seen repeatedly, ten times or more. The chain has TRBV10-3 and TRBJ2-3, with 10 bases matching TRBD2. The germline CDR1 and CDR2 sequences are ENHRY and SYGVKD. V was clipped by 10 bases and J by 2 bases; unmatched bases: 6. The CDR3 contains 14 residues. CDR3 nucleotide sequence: TGTGCCAGTTCTAGCGGGGGCCCCACAGATACGCAGTATTTT. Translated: CASSSGGPTDTQYF.

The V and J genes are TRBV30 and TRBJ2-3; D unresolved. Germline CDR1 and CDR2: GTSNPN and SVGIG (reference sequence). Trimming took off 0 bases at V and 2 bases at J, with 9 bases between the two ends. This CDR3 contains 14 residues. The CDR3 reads CAWSVFGVTDTQYF. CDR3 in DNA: TGTGCCTGGAGTGTATTCGGCGTCACAGATACGCAGTATTTT. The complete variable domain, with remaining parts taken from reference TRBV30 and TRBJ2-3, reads SQTIHQWPATLVQPVGSPLSLECTVEGTSNPNLYWYRQAAGRGLQLLFYSVGIGQISSEVPQNLSASRPQDRQFILSSKKLLLSDSGFYLCAWSVFGVTDTQYFGPGTRLTVL.

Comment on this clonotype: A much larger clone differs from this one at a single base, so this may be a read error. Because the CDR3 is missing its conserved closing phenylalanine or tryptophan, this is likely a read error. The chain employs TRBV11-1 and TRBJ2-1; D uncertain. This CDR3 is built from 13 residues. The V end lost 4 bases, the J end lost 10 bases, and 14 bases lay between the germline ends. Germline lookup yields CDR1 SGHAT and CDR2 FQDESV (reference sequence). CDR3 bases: TGTGCCAGCAGCTCCGACGACTCCCCCGAGCAGTTCCTC. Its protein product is CASSSDDSPEQFL.

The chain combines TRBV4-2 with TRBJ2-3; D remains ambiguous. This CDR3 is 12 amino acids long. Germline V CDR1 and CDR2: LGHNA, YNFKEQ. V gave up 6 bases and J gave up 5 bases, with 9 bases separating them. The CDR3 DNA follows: TGTGCCAGCAGAGAAGGGAAAGATACGCAGTATTTT. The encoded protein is CASREGKDTQYF.

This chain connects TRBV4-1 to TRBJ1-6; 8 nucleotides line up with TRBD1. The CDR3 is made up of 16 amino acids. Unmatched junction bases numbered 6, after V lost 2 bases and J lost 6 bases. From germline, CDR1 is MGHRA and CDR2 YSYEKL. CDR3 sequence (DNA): TGCGCCAGCAGCCAACCCGGGACAGGTGGTAATTCACCCCTCCACTTT. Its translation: CASSQPGTGGNSPLHF.

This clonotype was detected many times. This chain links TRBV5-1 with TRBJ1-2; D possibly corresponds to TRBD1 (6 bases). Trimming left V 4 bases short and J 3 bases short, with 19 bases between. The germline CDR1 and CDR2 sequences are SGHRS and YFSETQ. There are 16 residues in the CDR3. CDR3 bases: TGCGCCAGCAGCCCAGGCCCCTCGGGACAAGACTATGGCTACACCTTC. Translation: CASSPGPSGQDYGYTF.

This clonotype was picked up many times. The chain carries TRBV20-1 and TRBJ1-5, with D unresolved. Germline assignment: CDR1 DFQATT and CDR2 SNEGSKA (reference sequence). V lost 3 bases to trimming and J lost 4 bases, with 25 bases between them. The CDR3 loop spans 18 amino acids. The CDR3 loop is CSASYSPPGSGFNQPQHF. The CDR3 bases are TGCAGTGCTAGTTATTCACCCCCGGGATCCGGTTTTAATCAGCCCCAGCATTTT.

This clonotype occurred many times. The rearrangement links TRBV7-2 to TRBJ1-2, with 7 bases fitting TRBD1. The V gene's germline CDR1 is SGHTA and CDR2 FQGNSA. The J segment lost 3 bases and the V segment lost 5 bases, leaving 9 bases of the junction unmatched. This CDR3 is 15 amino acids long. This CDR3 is CASSPRGGGYYGYTF. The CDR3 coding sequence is TGTGCCAGCAGCCCCAGAGGGGGCGGGTACTATGGCTACACCTTC.